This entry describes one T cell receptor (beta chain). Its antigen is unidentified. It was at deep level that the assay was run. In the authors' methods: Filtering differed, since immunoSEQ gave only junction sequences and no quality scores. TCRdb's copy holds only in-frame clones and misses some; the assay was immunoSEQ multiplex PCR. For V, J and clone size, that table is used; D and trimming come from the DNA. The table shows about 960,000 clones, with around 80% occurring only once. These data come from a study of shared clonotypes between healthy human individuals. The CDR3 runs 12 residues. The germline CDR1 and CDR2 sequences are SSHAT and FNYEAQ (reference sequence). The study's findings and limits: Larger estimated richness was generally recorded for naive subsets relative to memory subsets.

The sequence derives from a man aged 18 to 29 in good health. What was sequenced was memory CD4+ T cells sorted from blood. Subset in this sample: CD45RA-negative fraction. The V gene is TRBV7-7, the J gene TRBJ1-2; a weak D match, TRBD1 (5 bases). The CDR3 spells CPTATQGDGYTF. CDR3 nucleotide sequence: TGTCCGACGGCCACCCAAGGGGATGGCTACACCTTC.